The entry below gives a single TCR beta chain sequence along with its context. Its antigen is currently not known. Base qualities are missing; no much larger clone stands one base away. V is pruned by 5 bases and J by 5 bases, leaving 10 bases of the junction without a gene match. CDR1 and CDR2 are drawn from the germline V gene: MDHEN, SYDVKM. From the cysteine through the phenylalanine, the CDR3 covers 15 amino acids. Only the CDR3 region is kept as DNA, spanning 45 bases read in frame from base 1. The immunoSEQ Assay, a bias-controlled multiplex PCR, was used to amplify TCRbeta CDR3 regions from genomic DNA. The study's processing was this. The number of nucleated cells in each sample was estimated from the amplification of reference gene primers within the assay. Sequence reads were collapsed and filtered to measure the absolute abundance of every unique TCRbeta CDR3 rearrangement. Productive Simpson clonality was computed per sample as the square root of Simpson's diversity index over productive rearrangements. In TCRdb, the immuneACCESS table is reduced to in-frame sequences with V and J assigned. These tables do not hold every clone; where another copy was compared, an unresolved V gene accounts for under half, and the others remain unexplained. V and J calls and clone size follow that table, whereas D and trimming were derived from the DNA. Counted in this sample were 200,000 to 250,000 clones; 85% to 90% of them appeared once. 2% to 3% of the sample belongs to the ten largest clones.

These data belong to a study of blood T cell repertoires in COVID-19 (dated by TCRdb to about 2020). About the full investigation: Samples covering the acute and convalescent phases of COVID-19 were provided by collaborators in the United States, Italy and Spain. Deeply sampled blood TCRbeta repertoires from subjects exposed to, actively infected with, or recovered from COVID-19 were included in the dataset. Sample metadata almost always included a de-identified subject ID, COVID-19 status, age in years and sex. The samples were drawn from two sources: the first 160 participants of the ongoing ImmuneRACE study, and 1,254 subjects contributed by 6 global collaborators. A freely available public database, intended as a resource for researchers studying the immune response to SARS-CoV-2, is where the repertoires were released. The prospective study material was composed of cDNA or gDNA derived from T cells, B-cell-depleted T cells, or PBMCs. Where available, HLA class I and class II types were taken from metadata supplied by the sample provider and were not determined by assay-based typing.

Beyond this particular receptor, the publication reports: How much clinical and demographic metadata was included differed by source and by participant, and the metadata was provided uncurated.

In Seattle, one collaborating source enrolled patients while the infection was active and tracked those patients longitudinally over the course of disease. Each collaborating institution followed its own protocols to collect whole blood in K2EDTA tubes. For TCRbeta analysis, collaborator samples were shipped as frozen whole blood, as isolated PBMCs, or as DNA extracted from either sample type. This clonotype was obtained from a man in his thirties or forties with COVID-19, enrolled during active disease. The sequence links TRBV28 to TRBJ1-1; 8 central bases correspond to TRBD1. Sequencing was performed on peripheral blood. CDR3 reads: CASSPDRVEGTEAFF. The bases are TGTGCCAGCAGTCCGGACAGGGTCGAAGGGACTGAAGCTTTCTTT.